What follows is one T cell receptor beta chain and its context. This clonotype was picked up a small number of times. Its specific antigen is unknown. Qualities for individual bases were not recorded, and no much larger clone is one base off. The approximately 40 donors, aged roughly 6 to 95 years, were systemically healthy Caucasian individuals from Russia. Ten milliliters of peripheral blood were drawn from each donor into EDTA-treated Vacutainer tubes. PBMCs were isolated by Ficoll-Paque density-gradient centrifugation, with at least 6.5 million obtained per sample. Total RNA was extracted from PBMCs with Trizol reagent, with at least 6 micrograms obtained per sample. The percentages of naive CD45RAhigh/CD27high T cells were determined by flow cytometry on a PBMC aliquot from every donor. The library relied on 5' RACE. These reads were obtained on an Illumina HiSeq 2500. The second PCR ran for about 7 to 11 cycles and used a J-beta primer mix along with a sample-barcoded 5' primer. A unique molecular identifier was introduced onto each TCR beta cDNA molecule by a template-switch 5' adaptor carrying 12 random nucleotides. Each sample yielded at least 3 million CDR3-containing paired-end reads. All of the RNA was converted into first-strand cDNA using the Mint cDNA synthesis kit, with a TRBC-specific oligonucleotide serving as the primer. Following uracil-DNA glycosylase treatment, all cDNA underwent a first 18-cycle PCR with the universal primers M1SS and BC2_uni_R. The authors processed their data as follows. For normalization, 1 million high-quality reads, each with a distinct molecular identifier, were randomly selected from each sample. Instead of being binned into consensus sequences, reads with shared molecular identifiers were discarded. MiTCR, set to a Q25 quality threshold and the strictest error-elimination algorithm, was used for CDR3 identification, clonotype clustering and error correction. A nonparametric unseen species model using Euler transformation provided a lower-bound estimate of total TCR beta diversity. The public reads were quality trimmed at Q25 with fastp and then assembled into clones with MiXCR by TCRdb, keeping productive beta chains. Every distinct CDR3 protein forms one entry, paired with its most common genes and DNA. TCRdb, not the original authors, processed these V and J calls. The sample has about 800,000 distinct CDR3 sequences on record, more than 20% of them singletons. Of the sample, roughly 3.8% is held by the ten largest clones.

The data originate from a study of blood T cells in healthy people across ages (dated by TCRdb to between 2015 and 2017). Background for the entire study: In model experiments, template switching captured roughly one uniquely barcoded TCR beta cDNA molecule for every two T cells. The study measured age-related changes in TCR beta repertoire diversity using deep sequencing normalized with unique cDNA molecular identifiers. The donors were divided into four age groups: young (average around 17 years), middle-aged (around 37), aged (approximately 62) and long-lived (roughly 82). For two donors (one aged 18 to 29 and one aged 80 or older), the study analyzed two additional independent replicas of 1 million unique cDNA reads from the same blood draw. Here is what the overall study found, with its caveats: A strong correlation was found between observed TCR beta diversity and the percentage of naive T cells measured by flow cytometry. Observed TCR beta diversity per million T cells fell roughly linearly with age, and a significant reduction was already apparent by age about 38. Donor CMV infection status was unknown, potentially confounding age-related changes in expanded clonotypes. Compared with the aged group, the long-lived group had more naive CD4+ T cells, fewer expanded clones and increased TCR diversity, a pattern suggesting age selection. Total diversity estimates from one million sequenced T cells were considered lower bounds and underestimates. Because profiling used bulk unsorted PBMCs, naive and antigen-experienced compartments could not be compared conclusively.

The germline V gene specifies SQVTM as CDR1 and ANQGSEA as CDR2. The CDR3 starts with the cysteine, ends with the phenylalanine, and has 12 residues. Just CDR3 DNA is preserved here, 36 bases in frame from base 1. Relative to germline, V is 4 bases shorter and J is 3 bases shorter, with 8 bases between their ends. This sample was also put to use in a study of T cells of mothers and their children. As noted in the second study: The donors were nine systemically healthy Caucasian individuals, made up of three mothers and their six children. cDNA synthesis used all of the extracted RNA, with roughly 1.6 ug of RNA in each 15 ul reaction. In the second PCR, the M1S primer introduced both the sample barcodes and 2-4 random nucleotides. Over 8 million TCR beta CDR3 reads came from each mother, compared with some 3 million reads from each child. Thymic selection similarly shapes TCR recombination output in related and unrelated pairs, with minor effect from inherited differences. Normalized repertoire overlap was always found to be slightly, but never significantly, higher in related mother-child pairs than in unrelated mother-child pairs. No persistent microchimeric T cell clones were found, with a detection sensitivity of roughly 99 clones per million clonotypes. The study used deep NGS to compare TCR beta repertoires of mothers and children, seeking features distinguishing related mother-child pairs from unrelated individuals. On average, the children were roughly 10 +/- 4 years old, while the mothers were 40 +/- 4 years old. After adapter ligation with NEBNext reagents, the libraries were sequenced on Illumina HiSeq 2000 with 100+100 nt paired-end reads. To prevent cross-contamination, the mother and child libraries were prepared a month apart and were sequenced in separate runs. For each donor, between roughly 500,000 and 2,300,000 distinct TCR beta clonotypes were identified. Naive TCR beta clonotypes were estimated from low-frequency clonotypes matched to each donor's FACS-determined naive share, without sorting.

Recombination connected TRBV29-1 to TRBJ2-3; the D segment cannot be called with confidence. This receptor was taken from a boy aged 10-17 years in good health. Sequencing was carried out using blood. The bases are TGCAGCGTTGGGTCAGGTACAGATACGCAGTATTTT. This codes for CSVGSGTDTQYF.